Below, one T cell receptor (beta chain) is given with its context. Its matching antigen is unknown. The data are from a study of T cell responses to AZD1222 COVID-19 vaccine. General observations from the study: Spike-specific TCR breadth and depth were elevated following two AZD1222 doses. Targets within unmutated variant regions were reportedly found for nearly half of spike-specific TCRs. Without day 14 samples, only post-peak T cell repertoires were studied. Clonal diversity may have been underestimated in mostly white British donors.

The data were produced by immunoSEQ multiplex PCR, yet TCRdb's version contains in-frame clones alone and is incomplete. The sample lists some 200,000 clones; around 94% were seen once. V trimming: 5 bases; J trimming: 0 bases; junction bases outside the gene matches: 10. Germline-derived CDR1 and CDR2 are SGHTA and FQGNSA. The CDR3 has 16 amino acids. This rearrangement joins TRBV7-2 to TRBJ2-7; 7 bases line up with TRBD2. This TCR was sampled from an adult who received the MenACWY meningococcal vaccine as a control. Source: peripheral blood, taken 28 days after the second dose of the MenACWY control vaccine. The CDR3 DNA sequence: TGTGCCAGCAGCCCACGGGGCGGCGGGAGCTCCTACGAGCAGTACTTC. Encoded protein: CASSPRGGGSSYEQYF.